The 13 T cell receptor beta chains given below trace back to one sample, sequenced in a study of cytomegalovirus exposure and HLA in healthy donors. 60 Vbeta and 13 Jbeta primers were used in PCR. Assay: immunoSEQ multiplex PCR; the TCRdb copy retains only in-frame clones and omits some. This table holds approximately 150,000 clones, under 70% found once. What was sequenced was PBMCs. The origin of the receptors is a man aged 25 to 45 in good health and CMV-seropositive.

The chain has TRBV29-1 and TRBJ2-7, with a weak D call TRBD1 (5 bases). The CDR3 loop spans 13 amino acids. V was shortened by 7 bases and J by 2 bases, with 15 bases between the two germline ends. Germline CDR1 and CDR2: SQVTM and ANQGSEA. The CDR3: CSGEGVRAYEQYF. CDR3 DNA sequence: TGCAGCGGAGAAGGGGTAAGGGCCTACGAGCAGTACTTC.

This sequence joins TRBV15 and TRBJ2-1; D possibly corresponds to TRBD2 (5 bases). The CDR3 is 15 residues long. The germline CDR1 and CDR2 sequences are LNHNV and YYDKDF (reference sequence). The V end lost 0 bases, the J end lost 9 bases, and 15 bases lay between the germline ends. The CDR3 loop reads CATSRDPPVEGEQFF. The CDR3 DNA reads as TGTGCCACCAGCAGAGATCCCCCCGTCGAGGGTGAGCAGTTCTTC. Variable domain in full (rest from reference TRBV15 and TRBJ2-1): DAMVIQNPRYQVTQFGKPVTLSCSQTLNHNVMYWYQQKSSQAPKLLFHYYDKDFNNEADTPDNFQSRRPNTSFCFLDIRSPGLGDTAMYLCATSRDPPVEGEQFFGPGTRLTVL.

This clone was recorded once. This sequence joins TRBV30 and TRBJ2-7; TRBD1 matches 7 bases. V was pared by 0 bases and J by 3 bases, with 5 bases of the junction left unmatched. CDR3 length equals 14 residues. CDR1 is GTSNPN and CDR2 is SVGIG in the germline V gene (reference sequence). This CDR3 reads CAWSVRGGNYEQYF. CDR3 coding DNA: TGTGCCTGGAGTGTACGAGGGGGCAACTACGAGCAGTACTTC.

The J gene is TRBJ1-1, the V gene TRBV6-5; a possible D gene is TRBD1 (5 bases). The V end was cut by 2 bases, the J end by 0 bases, with 13 bases between. Germline loops: CDR1 MNHEY, CDR2 SVGAGI. The CDR3 totals 16 residues. The CDR3 coding sequence is TGTGCCAGCAGTTACATGGCACTGGGGCTGAACACTGAAGCTTTCTTT. It codes for CASSYMALGLNTEAFF.

The V and J genes are TRBV10-1 and TRBJ2-5; a possible D gene is TRBD2 (5 bases). Trimming shortened V by 4 bases and J by 5 bases, and 14 bases separated the two germline ends. The CDR3 is 14 amino acids. Germline CDR1 WNHNN, CDR2 SYGVQD (reference sequence). The CDR3 protein is CASSGSGSVETQYF. The DNA of the CDR3 is TGCGCCAGCAGTGGCTCGGGATCGGTGGAGACCCAGTACTTC.

This rearrangement joins TRBV10-3 to TRBJ1-1; D unclear. The V gene lost 5 bases and the J gene lost 5 bases, with 9 bases spanning the gap. CDR1 and CDR2 from the germline V gene are ENHRY and SYGVKD. The CDR3 length is 12 residues. Here the CDR3 reads CAISPRRTEAFF. For the CDR3, the DNA is TGTGCCATCAGTCCCAGGAGGACTGAAGCTTTCTTT.

V gene TRBV28 combines with J gene TRBJ1-2; 8 positions match TRBD1. Per germline, CDR1 MDHEN and CDR2 SYDVKM. This CDR3 is 16 amino acids long. J was trimmed by 7 bases and V by 5 bases; bases with no gene match: 15. The DNA of the CDR3 is TGTGCCAGCAGTGGCGGATTTACAGGGGGAAGAGGTGGCTACACCTTC. Protein product: CASSGGFTGGRGGYTF.

V and J are TRBV19 and TRBJ1-1; TRBD1 agrees at 7 bases. Germline V gene lookup returns CDR1 LNHDA and CDR2 SQIVND (reference sequence). The CDR3 is 16 amino acids. The V segment lost 5 bases and the J segment 0 bases; nucleotides outside the gene matches: 9. CDR3 nucleotide sequence: TGTGCCAGTAGTGCCCCGGGACAGCCCATGAACACTGAAGCTTTCTTT. This translates into CASSAPGQPMNTEAFF.

This clone appeared once. V and J are TRBV2 and TRBJ1-2; 8 bases match TRBD1. V lost 2 bases to trimming and J lost 3 bases; unmatched junction nucleotides: 2. The CDR3 totals 14 residues. The germline V gene has CDR1 SNHLY and CDR2 FYNNEI. CDR3 sequence (DNA): TGTGCCAGCAGTGAACAGGGGGCTTACTATGGCTACACCTTC. This translates into CASSEQGAYYGYTF.

This clone came up a few times. The chain combines TRBV6-5 with TRBJ2-7; 9 nucleotides match TRBD1. After removal of 5 bases from V and 9 bases from J, the junction contained 8 bases not matched to a gene. CDR1 and CDR2 (germline): MNHEY, SVGAGI. The length of the CDR3 is 13 residues. CDR3 bases: TGTGCCAGCAGTCCCGACAGGGGGGTAGGGCAGTACTTC. Protein sequence: CASSPDRGVGQYF.

The J gene is TRBJ1-1, the V gene TRBV12-5, with D possibly matching TRBD1 (5 bases). The CDR3 sequence is 16 residues long. Trimming left V 0 bases short and J 1 base short, with 12 bases between. CDR1 LGHNT and CDR2 FRNRAP come from the germline V gene. CDR3 protein: CASGLVWDSGNTEAFF. CDR3 coding DNA: TGTGCTAGTGGTTTGGTTTGGGACTCCGGGAACACTGAAGCTTTCTTT.

V is TRBV18 and J is TRBJ1-5; tentatively, D is TRBD1 (5 bases). The V gene's germline CDR1 is KGHSH and CDR2 LQKENI. The V end lost 4 bases, the J end lost 2 bases, and 21 bases lay between the germline ends. CDR3 size: 18 residues. Written as DNA, the CDR3 is TGTGCCAGCTCACACGATGGATTCAGGGAACGGGGCAATCAGCCCCAGCATTTT. It yields the protein CASSHDGFRERGNQPQHF.

The gene calls are TRBV11-3 and TRBJ2-2; TRBD2 aligns across 8 bases. Looked up from germline, CDR1 is SGHNT and CDR2 is YENEEA. CDR3 length: 18 amino acids. V trimming: 1 base; J trimming: 6 bases; junction bases outside the gene matches: 13. CDR3 region: CASSLGVGRAYSPGELFF. Here the CDR3 DNA reads TGTGCCAGCAGCTTAGGGGTCGGGAGGGCCTATTCCCCCGGGGAGCTGTTTTTT.